What follows are 15 T cell receptor beta chains derived from one specimen sequenced in a study of regulatory and conventional T cells in RAG deficiency. Only in-frame clones appear in the TCRdb table, and some are missing; sequencing was by immunoSEQ multiplex PCR. The sample holds about 8,500 clones; approximately 80% are singletons and the top ten take over 30%. The same specimen was also included in a second study, on regulatory T cells. From that report: Primers: 52 TRBV forward and 13 TRBJ reverse.

Sequenced sample: CD8+ T cells sorted from blood. The origin of the receptors is a human donor in good health.

Only one count was recorded for this clone. The V and J genes are TRBV27 and TRBJ2-7; 7 nucleotides match TRBD2. J lost 2 bases, V lost 2 bases, and 3 bases had no gene match. There are 14 residues in the CDR3. Germline values: CDR1 MNHEY, CDR2 SMNVEV (reference sequence). The CDR3 is CASSLVAGPYEQYF. The CDR3 DNA reads as TGTGCCAGCAGTTTAGTAGCGGGCCCCTACGAGCAGTACTTC.

The chain carries TRBV2 and TRBJ2-5; TRBD2 matches at 11 bases. The germline CDR1 and CDR2 sequences are SNHLY and FYNNEI. The J segment lost 4 bases and the V segment lost 6 bases, leaving 10 bases of the junction unmatched. This CDR3 is built from 16 residues. The CDR3 bases are TGTGCCAGCAGGGGGATAGCGGGAGGGCCCGGAGAGACCCAGTACTTC. Translated, it gives CASRGIAGGPGETQYF. Drawing the rest from reference TRBV2 and TRBJ2-5, the complete variable domain is EPEVTQTPSHQVTQMGQEVILRCVPISNHLYFYWYRQILGQKVEFLVSFYNNEISEKSEIFDDQFSVERPDGSNFTLKIRSTKLEDSAMYFCASRGIAGGPGETQYFGPGTRLLVL.

The chain recombines TRBV7-8 with TRBJ1-5; a possible D gene is TRBD1 (6 bases). The germline V gene has CDR1 SGHVS and CDR2 FQNEAQ. V was trimmed by 6 bases and J by 6 bases, leaving 15 bases between them. The CDR3 loop spans 14 amino acids. CDR3 protein: CASSPRGGVQPQHF. The CDR3 DNA sequence: TGTGCCAGCAGTCCCCGGGGGGGCGTTCAGCCCCAGCATTTT.

The gene calls are TRBV27 and TRBJ2-7, with 10 bases identical to TRBD2. Germline values: CDR1 MNHEY, CDR2 SMNVEV (reference sequence). Trimming removed 5 bases from V and 5 bases from J; junction bases left unmatched: 9. The CDR3 spans 15 residues. Written as DNA, the CDR3 is TGTGCCAGCAGTGCATCCTCTAGCGGGAGTAACGAGCAGTACTTC. Translating it yields CASSASSSGSNEQYF.

The rearrangement joins TRBV13 to TRBJ2-2; D gene ambiguous. Trimming stripped 0 bases from V and 4 bases from J, with 9 bases between. CDR1 and CDR2 from the germline V gene are PRHDT and FYEKMQ (reference sequence). This CDR3 spans 15 amino acids. The CDR3 region has the DNA TGTGCCAGCAGCTTAGGTGACACAGTCACCGGGGAGCTGTTTTTT. As protein: CASSLGDTVTGELFF. Full variable domain (rest looked up from reference TRBV13 and TRBJ2-2): AAGVIQSPRHLIKEKRETATLKCYPIPRHDTVYWYQQGPGQDPQFLISFYEKMQSDKGSIPDRFSAQQFSDYHSELNMSSLELGDSALYFCASSLGDTVTGELFFGEGSRLTVL.

The rearrangement joins TRBV27 to TRBJ1-2; D is ambiguous. Trimming left V 4 bases short and J 0 bases short, with 3 bases between. Germline lookup yields CDR1 MNHEY and CDR2 SMNVEV (reference sequence). The length of the CDR3 is 12 residues. The CDR3 DNA reads TGTGCCAGCAGTTCCTCTAACTATGGCTACACCTTC. Amino acid sequence: CASSSSNYGYTF.

The chain combines TRBV12-5 with TRBJ2-1, with 7 bases fitting TRBD1. Germline V CDR1 and CDR2: LGHNT, FRNRAP. The CDR3 is 13 amino acids. J was trimmed by 5 bases and V by 6 bases; bases with no gene match: 4. This chain's CDR3 is CASGQGQHNEQFF. CDR3 nucleotides: TGTGCTAGTGGCCAGGGACAGCACAATGAGCAGTTCTTC.

This chain links TRBV7-8 with TRBJ2-2; TRBD1 or TRBD2 may be the D gene (5 bases each). The V gene's germline CDR1 is SGHVS and CDR2 FQNEAQ. This CDR3 is 16 amino acids long. Trimming took off 5 bases at V and 6 bases at J, with 19 bases between the two ends. The CDR3 region is CASSALGKGTPGELFF. Written as DNA, the CDR3 is TGTGCCAGCAGCGCTTTGGGCAAGGGGACCCCCGGGGAGCTGTTTTTT.

This chain uses TRBV4-1 with TRBJ1-3; D ambiguous. The V end lost 4 bases, the J end lost 4 bases, and 14 bases lay between the germline ends. This CDR3 is 15 amino acids long. Germline V lookup: CDR1 MGHRA, CDR2 YSYEKL. CDR3 amino acids: CASSPAPLEGNTIYF. The CDR3 region has the DNA TGCGCCAGCAGCCCTGCCCCCTTGGAGGGAAACACCATATATTTT.

This clone is a singleton in its sample. The chain carries TRBV7-8 and TRBJ2-5, with 10 bases matching TRBD2. This CDR3 region has 16 residues. CDR1 and CDR2 (germline): SGHVS, FQNEAQ. The J segment lost 0 bases and the V segment lost 5 bases, leaving 6 bases of the junction unmatched. The CDR3 coding sequence is TGTGCCAGCAGCCCCCGGACTAGCGGTAACCAAGAGACCCAGTACTTC. Translating it yields CASSPRTSGNQETQYF.

This clone was counted between two and nine times. The J gene is TRBJ2-3, the V gene TRBV9; tentatively, D is TRBD2 (6 bases). The CDR3 totals 15 residues. Per the germline V gene, CDR1 is SGDLS and CDR2 is YYNGEE. Trimming took off 5 bases at V and 2 bases at J, with 15 bases between the two ends. In DNA form, the CDR3 reads TGTGCCAGCAGTCGTACCGGGACTTTCACAGATACGCAGTATTTT. It encodes CASSRTGTFTDTQYF.

The V call is TRBV4-1, the J call TRBJ2-7; 12 nucleotides line up with TRBD2. Unmatched junction bases numbered 0, after V lost 1 base and J lost 2 bases. The CDR3 contains 15 residues. Germline CDR1 reads MGHRA; CDR2 reads YSYEKL. CDR3 sequence: CASSQGTSGTYEQYF. DNA for the CDR3: TGCGCCAGCAGCCAAGGGACTAGCGGGACCTACGAGCAGTACTTC.

V gene TRBV7-6 combines with J gene TRBJ2-7; D not certain. The CDR3 is 14 amino acids. Trimming removed 5 bases from V and 0 bases from J, with 11 bases in between. Per the germline V gene, CDR1 is SGHVS and CDR2 is FNYEAQ. In nucleotides, the CDR3 is TGTGCCAGCAGCCCCGAAGTCAGCTCCTACGAGCAGTACTTC. It yields the protein CASSPEVSSYEQYF.

This clone appeared a single time. In DNA, the CDR3 is TGTGCCAGCAGATTGGGACAGATAGCCTACGAGCAGTACTTC. Protein: CASRLGQIAYEQYF. This sequence joins TRBV2 and TRBJ2-7; 7 positions match TRBD1. Unmatched junction bases numbered 7, after V lost 6 bases and J lost 2 bases. Germline V gene lookup returns CDR1 SNHLY and CDR2 FYNNEI. This CDR3 contains 14 residues. Supplemented by reference TRBV2 and TRBJ2-7, the full variable domain reads EPEVTQTPSHQVTQMGQEVILRCVPISNHLYFYWYRQILGQKVEFLVSFYNNEISEKSEIFDDQFSVERPDGSNFTLKIRSTKLEDSAMYFCASRLGQIAYEQYFGPGTRLTVT.

This rearrangement joins TRBV6-6 to TRBJ1-6; maybe TRBD1 (5 bases). Deletions cut 6 bases from V and 0 bases from J, with 9 bases between. Germline CDR1 and CDR2: MNHNY and SVGAGI (reference sequence). This CDR3 is 15 amino acids long. Here the CDR3 reads CASSPQDSYNSPLHF. The CDR3 DNA is TGTGCCAGCAGCCCACAGGACTCCTATAATTCACCCCTCCACTTT.